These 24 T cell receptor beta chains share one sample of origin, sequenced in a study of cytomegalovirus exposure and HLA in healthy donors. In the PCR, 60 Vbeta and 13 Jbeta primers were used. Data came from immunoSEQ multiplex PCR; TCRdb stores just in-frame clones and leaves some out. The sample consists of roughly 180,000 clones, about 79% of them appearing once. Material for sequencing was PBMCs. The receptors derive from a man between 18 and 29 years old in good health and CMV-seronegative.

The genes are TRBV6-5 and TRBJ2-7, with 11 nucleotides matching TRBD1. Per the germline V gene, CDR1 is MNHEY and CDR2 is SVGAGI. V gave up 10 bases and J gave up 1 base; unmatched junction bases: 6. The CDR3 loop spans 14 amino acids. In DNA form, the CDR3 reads TGTGCCACTAAGGGGGACAGGGGGTCCTACGAGCAGTACTTC. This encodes CATKGDRGSYEQYF.

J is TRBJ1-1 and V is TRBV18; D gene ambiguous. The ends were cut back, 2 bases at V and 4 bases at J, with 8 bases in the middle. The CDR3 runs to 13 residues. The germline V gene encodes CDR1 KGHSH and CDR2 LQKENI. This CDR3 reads CASSPMATTEAFF. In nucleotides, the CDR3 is TGTGCCAGCTCACCAATGGCCACCACTGAAGCTTTCTTT.

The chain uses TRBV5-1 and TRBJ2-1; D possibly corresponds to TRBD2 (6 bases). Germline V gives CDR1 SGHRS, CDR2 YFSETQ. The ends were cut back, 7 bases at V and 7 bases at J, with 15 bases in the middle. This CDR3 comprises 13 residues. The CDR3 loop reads CASQILEGNEQFF. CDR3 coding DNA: TGCGCCAGCCAAATTCTGGAGGGTAATGAGCAGTTCTTC. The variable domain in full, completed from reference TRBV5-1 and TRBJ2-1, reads KAGVTQTPRYLIKTRGQQVTLSCSPISGHRSVSWYQQTPGQGLQFLFEYFSETQRNKGNFPGRFSGRQFSNSRSEMNVSTLELGDSALYLCASQILEGNEQFFGPGTRLTVL.

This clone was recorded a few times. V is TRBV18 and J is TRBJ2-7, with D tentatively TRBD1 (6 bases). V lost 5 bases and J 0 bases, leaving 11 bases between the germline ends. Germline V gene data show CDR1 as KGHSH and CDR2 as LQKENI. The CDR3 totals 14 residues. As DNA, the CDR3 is TGTGCCAGCTCAGCAGGGGCGATCTCCTACGAGCAGTACTTC. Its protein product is CASSAGAISYEQYF.

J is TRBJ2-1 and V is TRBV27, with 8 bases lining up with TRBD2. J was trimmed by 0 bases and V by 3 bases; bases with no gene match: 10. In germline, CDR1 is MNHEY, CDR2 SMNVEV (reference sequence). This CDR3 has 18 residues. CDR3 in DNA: TGTGCCAGCAGTTTCCTTACTTCGGGGGGGGTCTCCTACAATGAGCAGTTCTTC. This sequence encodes CASSFLTSGGVSYNEQFF.

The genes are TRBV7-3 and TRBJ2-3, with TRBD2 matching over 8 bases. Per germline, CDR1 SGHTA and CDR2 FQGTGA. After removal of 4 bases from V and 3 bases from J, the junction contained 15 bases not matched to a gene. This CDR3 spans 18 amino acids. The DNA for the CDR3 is TGTGCCAGCAGCTCCCTACCCGGGGAGACTAGCGCGACAGATACGCAGTATTTT. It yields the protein CASSSLPGETSATDTQYF.

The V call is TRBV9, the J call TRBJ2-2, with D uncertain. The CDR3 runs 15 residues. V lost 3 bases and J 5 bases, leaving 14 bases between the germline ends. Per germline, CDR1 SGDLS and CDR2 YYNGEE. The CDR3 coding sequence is TGTGCCAGCAGCGGACAAGGAATATCGACCGGGGAGCTGTTTTTT. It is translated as CASSGQGISTGELFF.

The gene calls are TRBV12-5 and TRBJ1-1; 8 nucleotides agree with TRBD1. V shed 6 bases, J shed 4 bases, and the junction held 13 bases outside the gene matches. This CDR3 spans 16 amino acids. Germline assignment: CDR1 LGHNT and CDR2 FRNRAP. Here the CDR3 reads CASGPGQGIESTEAFF. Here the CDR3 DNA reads TGTGCTAGTGGGCCTGGACAGGGAATTGAAAGCACTGAAGCTTTCTTT.

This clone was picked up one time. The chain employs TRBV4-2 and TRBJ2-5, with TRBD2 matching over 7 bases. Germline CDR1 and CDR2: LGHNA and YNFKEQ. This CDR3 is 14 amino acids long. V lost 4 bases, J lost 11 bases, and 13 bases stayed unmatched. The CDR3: CASSRELSGDEQYF. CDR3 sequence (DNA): TGTGCCAGCAGCCGCGAGTTGAGCGGGGATGAGCAGTACTTC.

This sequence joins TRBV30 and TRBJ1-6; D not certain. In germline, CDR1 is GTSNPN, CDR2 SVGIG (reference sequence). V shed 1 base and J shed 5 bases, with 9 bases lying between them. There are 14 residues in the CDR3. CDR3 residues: CAWSERRDNSPLHF. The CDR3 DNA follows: TGTGCCTGGAGTGAAAGACGGGATAATTCACCCCTCCACTTT. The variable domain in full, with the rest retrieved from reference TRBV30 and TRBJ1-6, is SQTIHQWPATLVQPVGSPLSLECTVEGTSNPNLYWYRQAAGRGLQLLFYSVGIGQISSEVPQNLSASRPQDRQFILSSKKLLLSDSGFYLCAWSERRDNSPLHFGNGTRLTVT.

This CDR3 is CASGTSGRVVHNEQFF. Here the CDR3 DNA reads TGTGCCAGCGGCACTAGCGGGAGAGTCGTCCACAATGAGCAGTTCTTC. The rearrangement uses TRBV27 and TRBJ2-1, with TRBD2 identical over 11 bases. The CDR3 spans 16 residues. The germline gives CDR1 MNHEY, CDR2 SMNVEV (reference sequence). Germline trimming cut 8 bases from V and 5 bases from J; bases unmatched to any gene: 11.

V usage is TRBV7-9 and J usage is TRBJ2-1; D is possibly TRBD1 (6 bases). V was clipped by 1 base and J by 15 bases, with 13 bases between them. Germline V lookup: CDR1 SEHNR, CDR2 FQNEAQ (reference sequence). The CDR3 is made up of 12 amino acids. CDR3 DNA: TGTGCCAGCAGCTTAGAGGACCACAGGGCGTTCTTC. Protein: CASSLEDHRAFF.

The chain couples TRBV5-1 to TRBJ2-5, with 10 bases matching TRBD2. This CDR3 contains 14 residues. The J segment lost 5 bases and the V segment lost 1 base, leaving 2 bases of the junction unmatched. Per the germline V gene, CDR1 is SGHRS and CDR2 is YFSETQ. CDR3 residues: CASSLTSGAETQYF. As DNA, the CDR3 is TGCGCCAGCAGCTTGACTAGCGGGGCGGAGACCCAGTACTTC. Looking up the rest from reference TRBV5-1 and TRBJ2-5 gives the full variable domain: KAGVTQTPRYLIKTRGQQVTLSCSPISGHRSVSWYQQTPGQGLQFLFEYFSETQRNKGNFPGRFSGRQFSNSRSEMNVSTLELGDSALYLCASSLTSGAETQYFGPGTRLLVL.

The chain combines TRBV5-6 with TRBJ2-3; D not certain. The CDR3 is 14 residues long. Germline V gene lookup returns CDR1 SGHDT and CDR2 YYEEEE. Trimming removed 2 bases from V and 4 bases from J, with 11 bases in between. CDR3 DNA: TGTGCCAGCAGCTTAGGAGTAGCACCAGATACGCAGTATTTT. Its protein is CASSLGVAPDTQYF.

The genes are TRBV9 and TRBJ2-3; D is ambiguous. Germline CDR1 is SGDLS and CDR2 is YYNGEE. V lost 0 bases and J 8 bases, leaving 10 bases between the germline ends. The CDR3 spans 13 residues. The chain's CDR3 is CASSVGLRSTQYF. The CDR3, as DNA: TGTGCCAGCAGCGTAGGTCTAAGGAGTACGCAGTATTTT.

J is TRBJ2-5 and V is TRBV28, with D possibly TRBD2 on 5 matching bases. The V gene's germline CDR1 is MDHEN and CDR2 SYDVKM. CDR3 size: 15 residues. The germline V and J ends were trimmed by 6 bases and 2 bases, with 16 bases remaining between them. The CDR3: CASSPTGRPQETQYF. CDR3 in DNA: TGTGCCAGCAGCCCAACTGGGAGACCTCAAGAGACCCAGTACTTC.

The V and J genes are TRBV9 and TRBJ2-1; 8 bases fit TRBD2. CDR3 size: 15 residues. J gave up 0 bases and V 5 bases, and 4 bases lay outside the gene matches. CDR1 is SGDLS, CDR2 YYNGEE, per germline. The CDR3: CASSKSGGSYNEQFF. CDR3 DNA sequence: TGTGCCAGCAGTAAAAGCGGGGGCTCCTACAATGAGCAGTTCTTC. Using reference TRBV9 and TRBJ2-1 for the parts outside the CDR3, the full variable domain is DSGVTQTPKHLITATGQRVTLRCSPRSGDLSVYWYQQSLDQGLQFLIQYYNGEERAKGNILERFSAQQFPDLHSELNLSSLELGDSALYFCASSKSGGSYNEQFFGPGTRLTVL.

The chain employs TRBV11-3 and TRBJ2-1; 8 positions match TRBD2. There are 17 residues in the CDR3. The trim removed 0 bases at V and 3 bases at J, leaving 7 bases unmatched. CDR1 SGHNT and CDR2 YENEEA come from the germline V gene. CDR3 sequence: CASSLDGTSGFYNEQFF. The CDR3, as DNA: TGTGCCAGCAGCTTAGATGGAACTAGCGGTTTCTACAATGAGCAGTTCTTC.

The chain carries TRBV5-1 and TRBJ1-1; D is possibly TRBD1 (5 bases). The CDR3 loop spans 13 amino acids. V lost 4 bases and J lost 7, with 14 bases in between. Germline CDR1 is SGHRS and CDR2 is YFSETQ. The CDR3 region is CASSRAGKFEAFF. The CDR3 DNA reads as TGCGCCAGCAGCCGAGCAGGGAAGTTTGAAGCTTTCTTT.

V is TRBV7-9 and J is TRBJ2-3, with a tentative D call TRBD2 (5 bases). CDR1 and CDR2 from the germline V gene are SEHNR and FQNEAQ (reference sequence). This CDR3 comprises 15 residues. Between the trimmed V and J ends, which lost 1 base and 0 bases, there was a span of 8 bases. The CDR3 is CASSLVGGSTDTQYF. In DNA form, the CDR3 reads TGTGCCAGCAGCTTAGTGGGCGGGAGCACAGATACGCAGTATTTT.

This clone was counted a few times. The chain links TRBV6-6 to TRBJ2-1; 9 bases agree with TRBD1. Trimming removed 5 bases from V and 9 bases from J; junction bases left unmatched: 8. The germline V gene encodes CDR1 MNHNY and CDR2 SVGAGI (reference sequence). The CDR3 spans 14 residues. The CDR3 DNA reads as TGTGCCAGCAGTGGAGGACAGGGGAAAGCTGAGCAGTTCTTC. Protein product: CASSGGQGKAEQFF.

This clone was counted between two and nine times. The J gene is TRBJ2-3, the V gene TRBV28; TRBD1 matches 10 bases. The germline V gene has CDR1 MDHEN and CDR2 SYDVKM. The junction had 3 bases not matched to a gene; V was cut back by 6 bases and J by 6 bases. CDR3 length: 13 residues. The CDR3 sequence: CASSGTGDDTQYF. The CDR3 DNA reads TGTGCCAGCAGCGGGACAGGGGATGATACGCAGTATTTT.

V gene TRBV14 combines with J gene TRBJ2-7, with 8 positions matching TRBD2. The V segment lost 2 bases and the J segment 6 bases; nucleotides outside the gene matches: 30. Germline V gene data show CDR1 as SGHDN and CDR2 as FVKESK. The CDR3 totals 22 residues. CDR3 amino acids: CASSQRREGRVINAVSRREQYF. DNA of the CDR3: TGTGCCAGCAGCCAAAGACGGGAGGGCCGGGTAATCAATGCTGTCAGCAGGCGCGAGCAGTACTTC.

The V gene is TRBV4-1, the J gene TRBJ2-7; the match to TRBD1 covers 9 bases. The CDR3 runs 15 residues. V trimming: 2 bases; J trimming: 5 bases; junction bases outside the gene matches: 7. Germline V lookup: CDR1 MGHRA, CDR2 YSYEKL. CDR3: CASSQIGTGNDEQYF. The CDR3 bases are TGCGCCAGCAGCCAAATAGGGACAGGGAATGACGAGCAGTACTTC.